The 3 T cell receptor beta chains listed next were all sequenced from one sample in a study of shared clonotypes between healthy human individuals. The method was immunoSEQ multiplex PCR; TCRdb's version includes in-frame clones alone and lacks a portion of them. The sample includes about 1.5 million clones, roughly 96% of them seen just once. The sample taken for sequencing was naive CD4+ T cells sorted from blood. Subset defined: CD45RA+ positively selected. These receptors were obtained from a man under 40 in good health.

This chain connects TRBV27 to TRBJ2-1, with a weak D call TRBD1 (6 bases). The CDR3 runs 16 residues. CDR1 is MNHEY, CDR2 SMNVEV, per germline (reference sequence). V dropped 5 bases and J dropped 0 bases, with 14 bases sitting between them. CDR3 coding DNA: TGTGCCAGCAGTGTGATCAGGGGTAGCTCCTACAATGAGCAGTTCTTC. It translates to CASSVIRGSSYNEQFF.

The CDR3 DNA is TGTGCCAGCTCTCCCACCTTCAAGGTAGACACTGAAGCTTTCTTT. Its translation is CASSPTFKVDTEAFF. The rearrangement uses TRBV18 and TRBJ1-1; D gene ambiguous. Per the germline V gene, CDR1 is KGHSH and CDR2 is LQKENI. This CDR3 has 15 amino acids. V dropped 6 bases and J dropped 3 bases, with 17 bases sitting between them.

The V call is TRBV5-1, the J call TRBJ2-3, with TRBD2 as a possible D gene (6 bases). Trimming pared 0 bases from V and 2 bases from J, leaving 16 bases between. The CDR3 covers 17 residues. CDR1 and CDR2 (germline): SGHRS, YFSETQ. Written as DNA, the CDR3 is TGCGCCAGCAGCTTGGCCCCTTCGTGGAGGGCCACAGATACGCAGTATTTT. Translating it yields CASSLAPSWRATDTQYF.